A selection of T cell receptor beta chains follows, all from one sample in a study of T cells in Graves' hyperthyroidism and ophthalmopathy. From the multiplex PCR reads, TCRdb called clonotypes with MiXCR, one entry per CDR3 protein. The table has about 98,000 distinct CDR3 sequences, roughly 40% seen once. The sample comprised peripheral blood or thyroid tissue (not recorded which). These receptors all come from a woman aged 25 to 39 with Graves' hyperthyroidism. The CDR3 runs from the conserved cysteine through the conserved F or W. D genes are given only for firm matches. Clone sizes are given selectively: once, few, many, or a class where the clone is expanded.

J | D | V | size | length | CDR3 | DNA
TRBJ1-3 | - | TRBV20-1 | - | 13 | CSARGQGGNTIYF | TGCAGTGCTAGGGGGCAGGGAGGAAACACCATATATTTT
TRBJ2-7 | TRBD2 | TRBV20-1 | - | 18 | CSARPGLAGALGSYEQYF | TGCAGTGCCAGACCGGGACTAGCGGGGGCCTTGGGGTCCTACGAGCAGTACTTC
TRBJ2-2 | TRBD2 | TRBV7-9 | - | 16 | CASSPPGLAGTGELFF | TGCGCCAGCAGCCCCCCGGGACTAGCGGGAACCGGGGAGCTGTTTTTT
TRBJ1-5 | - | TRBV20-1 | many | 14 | CSAYRVKGNQPQHF | TGCAGTGCTTACAGGGTCAAAGGCAATCAGCCCCAGCATTTT
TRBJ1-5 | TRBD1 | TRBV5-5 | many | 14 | CASSFGTGAQPQHF | TGTGCCAGCAGCTTCGGGACAGGGGCTCAGCCCCAGCATTTT
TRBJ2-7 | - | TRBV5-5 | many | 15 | CASSLASGHSYEQYF | TGTGCCAGCAGCTTGGCCTCGGGACACTCCTACGAGCAGTACTTC
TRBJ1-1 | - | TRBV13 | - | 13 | CASSPDRNAEAFF | TGTGCCAGCTCACCAGATAGGAACGCTGAAGCTTTCTTT
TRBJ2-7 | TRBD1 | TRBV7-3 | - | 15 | CASSLRQGTSDEQYF | TGTGCCAGCAGCTTAAGACAGGGAACATCCGACGAGCAGTACTTC
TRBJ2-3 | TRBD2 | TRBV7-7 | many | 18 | CASSLAPRAGGSTDTQYF | TGTGCTAGCAGCTTAGCACCCCGAGCGGGAGGTTCCACAGATACGCAGTATTTT
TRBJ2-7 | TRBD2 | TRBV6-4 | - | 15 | CASSDSGLAVYEQYF | TGTGCCAGCAGTGACTCGGGACTAGCGGTCTACGAGCAGTACTTC
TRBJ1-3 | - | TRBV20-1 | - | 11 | CSARDGNTIYF | TGCAGTGCTAGAGACGGAAACACCATATATTTT
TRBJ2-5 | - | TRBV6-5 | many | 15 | CASSRMEGIGETQYF | TGTGCCAGCAGCCGTATGGAGGGAATAGGAGAGACCCAGTACTTC
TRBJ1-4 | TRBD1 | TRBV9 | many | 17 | CASSVDRGHLPNEKLFF | TGTGCCAGCAGCGTAGACAGGGGGCACCTACCTAATGAAAAACTGTTTTTT
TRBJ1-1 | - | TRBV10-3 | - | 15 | CAISGGSGANTEAFF | TGTGCCATCAGTGGGGGGTCAGGGGCGAACACTGAAGCTTTCTTT
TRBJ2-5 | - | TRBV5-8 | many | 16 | CASSRPGTGEEETQYF | TGTGCCAGCAGCCGCCCCGGGACGGGGGAAGAAGAGACCCAGTACTTC
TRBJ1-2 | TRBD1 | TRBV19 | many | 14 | CASSPRQGESGYTF | TGTGCCAGTAGCCCGAGACAGGGGGAGAGTGGCTACACCTTC
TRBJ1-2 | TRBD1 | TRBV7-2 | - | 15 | CASSTRTGVEYGYTF | TGTGCCAGCAGCACCCGGACAGGGGTAGAATATGGCTACACCTTC
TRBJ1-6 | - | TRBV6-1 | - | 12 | CASSQGNSPLHF | TGTGCCAGCAGCCAAGGGAATTCACCCCTCCACTTT
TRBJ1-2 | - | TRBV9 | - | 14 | CASSAGERTYGYTF | TGTGCCAGCAGCGCCGGGGAGAGAACCTATGGCTACACCTTC